This T cell receptor beta chain derives from a study of identical twins. In this sample, this clonotype turned up a few times. From the 5' RACE reads, TCRdb called clonotypes with MiXCR, one entry per CDR3 protein. There are some 300,000 distinct CDR3 sequences in the sample; 10% to 15% occur only once, and approximately 7.6% lies in the top ten. The data also belong to a second study, concerning yellow fever vaccine responses in identical twins.

Source material: CD8+ T cells sorted from blood. The receptor's source is a woman between 18 and 30 years old in good health.

The CDR3 DNA sequence: TGCGCCAGCAGCCAAGATGGGCTAACCCTAACAGATACGCAGTATTTT. Protein sequence: CASSQDGLTLTDTQYF. The chain combines TRBV4-1 with TRBJ2-3, with D unresolved. Germline V gene data show CDR1 as MGHRA and CDR2 as YSYEKL. The CDR3 sequence is 16 residues long. V was trimmed by 0 bases and J by 3 bases, leaving 13 bases between them.